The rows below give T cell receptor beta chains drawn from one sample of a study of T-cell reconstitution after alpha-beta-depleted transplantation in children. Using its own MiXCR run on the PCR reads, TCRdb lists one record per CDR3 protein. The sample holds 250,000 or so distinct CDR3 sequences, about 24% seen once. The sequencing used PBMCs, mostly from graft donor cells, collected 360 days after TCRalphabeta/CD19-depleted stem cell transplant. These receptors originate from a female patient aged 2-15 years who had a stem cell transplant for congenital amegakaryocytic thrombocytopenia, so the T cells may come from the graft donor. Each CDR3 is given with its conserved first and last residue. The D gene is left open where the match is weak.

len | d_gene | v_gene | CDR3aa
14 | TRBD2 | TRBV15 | CATSSQQRGYEQYF
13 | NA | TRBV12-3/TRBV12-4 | CASSLAKQAEQYF
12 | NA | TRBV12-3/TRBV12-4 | CASSTGQKPQHF
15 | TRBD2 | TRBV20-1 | CSARDPIAGRATQYF
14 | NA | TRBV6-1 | CASTSSYVRGGYTF
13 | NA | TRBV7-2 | CASSGMLGDTQYF
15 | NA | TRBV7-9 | CASSLNGARNTEAFF
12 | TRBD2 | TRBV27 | CASSFGGRAQFF
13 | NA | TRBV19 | CASRHRSSYEQYF
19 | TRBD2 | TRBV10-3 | CAISEGLSSGSRETDTQYF
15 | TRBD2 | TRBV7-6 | CASSLEIDSGTPQYF
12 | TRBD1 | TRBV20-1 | CSMGQEIYEQYF
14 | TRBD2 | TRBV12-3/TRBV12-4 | CASSLREGTNEQFF
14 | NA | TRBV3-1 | CASSQAALTGELFF
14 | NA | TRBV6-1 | CASSEGPTTFRYTF
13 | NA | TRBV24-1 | CATSDNRVREQYF
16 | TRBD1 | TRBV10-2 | CASSEWKGQRDSPLHF
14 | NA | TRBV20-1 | CSARLHGGNSPLHF
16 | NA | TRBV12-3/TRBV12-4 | CASSGNYGRVDYGYTF
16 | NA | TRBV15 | CATSTIKTKASYGYTF
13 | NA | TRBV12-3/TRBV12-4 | CASRTAGNQPQHF
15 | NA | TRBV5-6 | CASSFGPAQDTEAFF
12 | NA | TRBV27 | CASSFIAYEQYF
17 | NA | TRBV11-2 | CASRLREAPYSGNTIYF
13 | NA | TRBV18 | CASSRGAHQPQHF
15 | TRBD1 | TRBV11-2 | CASSPGTGENTEAFF
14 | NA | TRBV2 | CASSVFRDSYGYTF
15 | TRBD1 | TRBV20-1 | CSASSRDRGTGELFF
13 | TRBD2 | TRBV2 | CASSEGGRETQYF
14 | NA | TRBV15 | CATHGGGTAGELFF
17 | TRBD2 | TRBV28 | CASSIQGLAGVYNEQFF
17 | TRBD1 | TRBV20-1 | CSARDPGQGTSGNTIYF
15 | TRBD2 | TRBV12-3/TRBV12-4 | CASSLPAGTGNTQYF
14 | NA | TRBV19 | CASSILQADYEQYF
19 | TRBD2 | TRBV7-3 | CASSLTASGRLDQSYEQYF
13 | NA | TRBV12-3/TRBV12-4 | CASSLRSNQPQHF
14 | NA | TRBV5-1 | CASSDQTGANVLTF
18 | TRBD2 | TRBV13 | CASRPDRLAGASTDTQYF
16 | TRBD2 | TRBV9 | CASSSVLAGTYNEQFF
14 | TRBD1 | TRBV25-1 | CASSDPGQGDGYTF
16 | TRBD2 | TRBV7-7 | CASSLGVAGLQETQYF
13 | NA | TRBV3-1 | CASSAGTNYGYTF